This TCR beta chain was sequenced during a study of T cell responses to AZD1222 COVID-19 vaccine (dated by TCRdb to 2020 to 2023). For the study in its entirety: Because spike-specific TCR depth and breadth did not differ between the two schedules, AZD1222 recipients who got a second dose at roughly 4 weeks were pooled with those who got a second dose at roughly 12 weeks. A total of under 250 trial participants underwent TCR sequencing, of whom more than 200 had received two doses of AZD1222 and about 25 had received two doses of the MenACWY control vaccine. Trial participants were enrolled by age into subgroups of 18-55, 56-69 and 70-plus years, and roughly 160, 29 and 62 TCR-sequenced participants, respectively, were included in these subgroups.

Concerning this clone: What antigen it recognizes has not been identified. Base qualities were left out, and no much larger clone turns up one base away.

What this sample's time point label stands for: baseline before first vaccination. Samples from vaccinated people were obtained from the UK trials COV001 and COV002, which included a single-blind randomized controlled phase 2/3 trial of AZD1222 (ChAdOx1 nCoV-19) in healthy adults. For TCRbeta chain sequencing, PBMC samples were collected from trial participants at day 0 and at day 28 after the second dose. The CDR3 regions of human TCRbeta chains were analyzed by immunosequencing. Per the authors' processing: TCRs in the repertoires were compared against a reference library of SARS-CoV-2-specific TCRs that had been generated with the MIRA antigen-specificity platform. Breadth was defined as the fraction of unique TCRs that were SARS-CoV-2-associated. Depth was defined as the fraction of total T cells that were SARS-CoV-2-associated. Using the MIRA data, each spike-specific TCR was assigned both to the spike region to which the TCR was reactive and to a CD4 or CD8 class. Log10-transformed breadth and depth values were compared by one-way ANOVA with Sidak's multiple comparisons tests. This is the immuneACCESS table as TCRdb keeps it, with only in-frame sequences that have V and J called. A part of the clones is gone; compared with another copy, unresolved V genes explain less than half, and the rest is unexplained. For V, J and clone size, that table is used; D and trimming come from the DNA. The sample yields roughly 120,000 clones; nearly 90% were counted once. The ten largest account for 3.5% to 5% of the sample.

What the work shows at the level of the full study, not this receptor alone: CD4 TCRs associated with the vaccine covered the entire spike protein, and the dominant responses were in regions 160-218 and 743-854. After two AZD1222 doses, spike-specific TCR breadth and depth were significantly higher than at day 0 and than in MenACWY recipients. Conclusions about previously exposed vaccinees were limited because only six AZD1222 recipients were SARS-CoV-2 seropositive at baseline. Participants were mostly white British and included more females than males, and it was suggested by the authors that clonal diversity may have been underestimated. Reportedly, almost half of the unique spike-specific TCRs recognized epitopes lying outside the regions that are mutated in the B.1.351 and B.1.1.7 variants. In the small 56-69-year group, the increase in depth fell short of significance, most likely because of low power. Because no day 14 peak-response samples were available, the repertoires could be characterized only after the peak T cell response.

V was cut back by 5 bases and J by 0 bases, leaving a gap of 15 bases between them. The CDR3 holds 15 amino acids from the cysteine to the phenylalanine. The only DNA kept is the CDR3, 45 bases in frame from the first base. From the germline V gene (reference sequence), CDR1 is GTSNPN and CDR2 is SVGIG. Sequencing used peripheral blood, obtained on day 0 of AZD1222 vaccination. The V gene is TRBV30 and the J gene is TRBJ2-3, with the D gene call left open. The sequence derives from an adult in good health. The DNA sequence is TGTGCCTGGTCGGCTGGCGGTCCTAGCACAGATACGCAGTATTTT. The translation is CAWSAGGPSTDTQYF.